This T cell receptor (beta chain) was identified during a study of cytomegalovirus exposure and HLA in healthy donors. General study findings and limits: Donors belonging to an Asian-associated ancestry cluster reportedly showed fewer N-insertions in productive TCRs than the approximately 670-donor mean, according to what a later analysis found.

CDR3 length: 20 amino acids. The PCR made use of 60 Vbeta and 13 Jbeta primers. Clones were sequenced by immunoSEQ multiplex PCR, and TCRdb holds only the in-frame ones, with some missing. The sample yields 150,000 to 200,000 clones, about 83% seen once. In regard to this clone: The antigen remains undetermined.

This sequence was found in a man aged 40-55 years in good health and CMV-seropositive. Sequenced input: PBMCs. The V gene is TRBV21-1, the J gene TRBJ2-7; the table calls TRBD2, which could not be checked here. TRBV21-1 is reported as a pseudogene. The CDR3 protein is CASSAHNPRGLAGELFEQYF. The CDR3 DNA sequence: TGTGCCAGCAGCGCCCACAACCCTAGGGGACTAGCGGGAGAGCTATTCGAGCAGTACTTC.